Listed below are T cell receptor beta chains from one sample, sequenced in a study of cytomegalovirus exposure and HLA in healthy donors. TCRdb's table, derived via immunoSEQ multiplex PCR, lists solely in-frame clones and lacks some. The sample has more than 130,000 clones, roughly 78% seen once. Sequences were obtained from PBMCs. The receptors were gathered from a man aged 30-40 years in good health and CMV-seronegative. Each CDR3 is given with its conserved first and last residue. D genes are given only for firm matches. A row's size may be missing; if present it is once, few, many or a size class.

TRBD1,NA,TRBJ2-7,TRBV29-1,CSAGQENSYEQYF,TGCAGCGCGGGACAGGAGAACTCCTACGAGCAGTACTTC
NA,NA,TRBJ2-1,TRBV28,CASPPTRAGAPNEQFF,TGTGCCAGCCCCCCTACCCGGGCGGGGGCACCCAATGAGCAGTTCTTC
NA,NA,TRBJ2-7,TRBV20-1,CSARGLYEQYF,TGCAGTGCTAGAGGGCTGTACGAGCAGTACTTC
NA,NA,TRBJ1-1,TRBV23-1,CASRMTMYQAFF,TGCGCCAGCAGGATGACAATGTATCAAGCTTTCTTT
TRBD2,medium-sized,TRBJ2-3,TRBV6-4,CASGTSGGATDTQYF,TGTGCCAGCGGGACTAGCGGGGGGGCCACAGATACGCAGTATTTT
TRBD2,NA,TRBJ2-7,TRBV29-1,CSVFTSGTYEQYF,TGCAGCGTTTTCACTAGCGGAACCTACGAGCAGTACTTC
TRBD1,NA,TRBJ1-5,TRBV19,CASRQGQVQHF,TGTGCCAGTAGGCAGGGACAGGTCCAGCATTTT
TRBD2,NA,TRBJ2-5,TRBV29-1,CSVEFPGGGETQYF,TGCAGCGTTGAATTCCCGGGGGGTGGAGAGACCCAGTACTTC
TRBD1,NA,TRBJ1-3,TRBV2,CASGSGQGAITGNTIYF,TGTGCCAGCGGATCGGGACAGGGGGCCATAACTGGAAACACCATATATTTT
NA,few,TRBJ2-7,TRBV4-1,CASSQGVTRGEQYF,TGCGCCAGCAGCCAAGGGGTCACCCGAGGGGAGCAGTACTTC
TRBD1,NA,TRBJ2-7,TRBV9,CASSVAQGTGAYEQYF,TGTGCCAGCAGCGTAGCTCAGGGGACAGGGGCATACGAGCAGTACTTC
TRBD2,NA,TRBJ2-7,TRBV7-6,CASSSDVYMGEGYEQYF,TGTGCCAGCAGCTCAGACGTGTATATGGGGGAGGGTTACGAGCAGTACTTC
TRBD2,NA,TRBJ2-7,TRBV5-1,CASSPSGSPYEQYF,TGCGCCAGCAGCCCTAGCGGGAGTCCCTACGAGCAGTACTTC
TRBD1,NA,TRBJ1-2,TRBV28,CASSSARGPWGGYTF,TGTGCCAGCAGTTCTGCGAGGGGGCCGTGGGGTGGCTACACCTTC
TRBD2,NA,TRBJ2-1,TRBV5-1,CASSLGLAGVNEQFF,TGCGCCAGCAGCTTGGGTCTAGCGGGAGTAAATGAGCAGTTCTTC
NA,NA,TRBJ1-1,TRBV11-2,CASSQGSLKGTEAFF,TGTGCCAGCAGTCAGGGTTCCCTCAAGGGCACTGAAGCTTTCTTT
NA,NA,TRBJ2-7,TRBV2,CASSEGTLSYEQYF,TGTGCCAGCAGTGAAGGGACTCTCTCCTACGAGCAGTACTTC
NA,NA,TRBJ1-1,TRBV6-5,CASSPLIGGTEAFF,TGTGCCAGCAGCCCCCTTATTGGAGGCACTGAAGCTTTCTTT
TRBD2,NA,TRBJ2-5,TRBV14,CASSPRTSGGAVETQYF,TGTGCCAGCAGCCCGAGGACTAGCGGGGGGGCCGTAGAGACCCAGTACTTC
NA,NA,TRBJ2-5,TRBV7-9,CASSLVTPGKETQYF,TGTGCCAGCAGCTTAGTGACACCTGGAAAAGAGACCCAGTACTTC
TRBD1,NA,TRBJ2-3,TRBV12-5,CASGLGQNTDTQYF,TGTGCTAGTGGTCTGGGACAGAACACAGATACGCAGTATTTT
TRBD1,NA,TRBJ2-7,TRBV7-8,CASSLLSGTGSYEQYF,TGTGCCAGCAGCCTCCTATCCGGGACAGGGTCCTACGAGCAGTACTTC
TRBD1,once,TRBJ2-5,TRBV5-1,CASSPGQGVETQYF,TGCGCCAGCAGCCCGGGACAGGGGGTAGAGACCCAGTACTTC
TRBD2,NA,TRBJ2-7,TRBV7-2,CASTPGGVGSSSEQYF,TGTGCCAGCACCCCGGGAGGGGTGGGATCCAGTAGCGAGCAGTACTTC
NA,NA,TRBJ2-1,TRBV6-4,CASSDSKGDYNEQFF,TGTGCCAGCAGTGACTCGAAAGGGGACTACAATGAGCAGTTCTTC
TRBD1,once,TRBJ2-5,TRBV28,CASSPEDREDIEETQYF,TGTGCCAGCAGTCCAGAGGACAGGGAGGATATCGAGGAGACCCAGTACTTC
NA,NA,TRBJ2-7,TRBV9,CASSVALYQAGEHEQYF,TGTGCCAGCAGCGTAGCTTTGTATCAAGCAGGGGAACACGAGCAGTACTTC
NA,NA,TRBJ2-3,TRBV5-1,CASSYGTGQVGDTQYF,TGCGCCAGCAGCTACGGGACTGGACAAGTTGGGGATACGCAGTATTTT
TRBD2,NA,TRBJ2-5,TRBV5-1,CASSPAGTPGRETQYF,TGCGCCAGCAGCCCGGCGGGGACCCCCGGGAGGGAGACCCAGTACTTC
TRBD1,NA,TRBJ1-2,TRBV5-6,CASSPMDRGFGYTF,TGTGCCAGCAGCCCGATGGACAGGGGGTTTGGCTACACCTTC
TRBD2,few,TRBJ2-5,TRBV4-1,CASSQAVLAQTQYF,TGCGCCAGCAGCCAAGCTGTACTAGCGCAGACCCAGTACTTC
NA,NA,TRBJ1-2,TRBV2,CASISRDTESGYGYTF,TGTGCCAGCATTTCCCGGGACACTGAATCCGGCTATGGCTACACCTTC
NA,NA,TRBJ1-3,TRBV27,CASSLQGTGNTIYF,TGTGCCAGCAGTTTGCAGGGTACTGGAAACACCATATATTTT
NA,NA,TRBJ2-5,TRBV5-1,CASSSQETQYF,TGCGCCAGCAGCTCGCAAGAGACCCAGTACTTC
TRBD2,NA,TRBJ2-7,TRBV7-9,CASSLTGLGYEQYF,TGTGCCAGCAGCCTGACGGGACTAGGGTACGAGCAGTACTTC
NA,NA,TRBJ1-2,TRBV5-4,CASSLDSNYGYTF,TGTGCCAGCAGCTTGGACAGCAACTATGGCTACACCTTC
TRBD2,NA,TRBJ2-3,TRBV18,CASSPLTSGLTTDTQYF,TGTGCCAGCTCACCACTTACTAGCGGGCTGACTACAGATACGCAGTATTTT
TRBD1,NA,TRBJ2-2,TRBV9,CASSVGPLGQGTTGELFF,TGTGCCAGCAGCGTGGGGCCCCTCGGACAGGGGACCACCGGGGAGCTGTTTTTT
NA,NA,TRBJ1-5,TRBV15,CATGRGWGNQPQHF,TGTGCCACCGGTCGGGGGTGGGGAAATCAGCCCCAGCATTTT
NA,NA,TRBJ2-1,TRBV5-1,CASRRQGGPYEQFF,TGCGCCAGCAGGAGGCAGGGGGGACCGTATGAGCAGTTCTTC
TRBD1,NA,TRBJ2-7,TRBV28,CASRSTRTGGEQYF,TGTGCCAGCAGGTCAACAAGGACAGGGGGCGAGCAGTACTTC